The T cell receptor beta chain under discussion was sequenced for a study of CD8+CD57+ T cells in acquired aplastic anemia. Study information: Roughly 3.2 ug was the average amount of DNA from sorted CD4+ and CD8+ cells. Healthy donors gave approximately 10 million reads on average for CD4+ cells. General study findings and limits: Patients and controls had CD8+ Simpson's diversity values that were not significantly distinct. Patients had around 30 CD8+ CDR3 sequences in common with controls (the shared set).

Regarding this clonotype: Its target is unknown.

This CDR3 has 14 amino acids. In germline, CDR1 is LGHNT, CDR2 FRNRAP. TCR beta VDJ and CDR3 profiles were obtained from a genomic DNA template. TCRdb used MiXCR to reprocess the reads, holding one entry per CDR3 protein. The sample comprises around 230,000 distinct CDR3 sequences, around 60% of which are singletons, and about 31% rests with the top ten. The TCR comes from a human donor in good health. Source material: sorted CD4+, CD8+, or CD8+CD57+ T cells (not recorded which) from PBMCs. The genes are TRBV12-5 and TRBJ2-7; the match to TRBD1 covers 7 bases. The CDR3 region has the DNA TGTGCCAGCAGCCCGGGACAGCCTGACTACGAGCAGTACTTC. This sequence encodes CASSPGQPDYEQYF. The whole variable domain, filled in from reference TRBV12-5 and TRBJ2-7, reads DARVTQTPRHKVTEMGQEVTMRCQPILGHNTVFWYRQTMMQGLELLAYFRNRAPLDDSGMPKDRFSAEMPDATLATLKIQPSEPRDSAVYFCASSPGQPDYEQYFGPGTRLTVT.